These 18 T cell receptor beta chains came from one sample sequenced in a study of blood T cell repertoires in COVID-19. Profiled with immunoSEQ multiplex PCR; TCRdb holds only in-frame clones, not every one. The sample carries 90,000 or so clones, about 79% recorded once. Sequenced input: peripheral blood. These receptors came from a man in his sixties with acute or convalescent COVID-19.

This clone appeared once. The chain uses TRBV5-6 and TRBJ1-3; the D gene is possibly TRBD1 (5 bases). This CDR3 is 16 amino acids long. The germline V gene encodes CDR1 SGHDT and CDR2 YYEEEE. Trimming removed 2 bases from V and 4 bases from J, with 16 bases in between. Here the CDR3 reads CASSFRGAGQGNTIYF. The CDR3 coding sequence is TGTGCCAGCAGCTTTAGGGGCGCGGGGCAAGGAAACACCATATATTTT.

The chain is built from TRBV28 and TRBJ2-7; 7 nucleotides match TRBD1. CDR1 is MDHEN and CDR2 is SYDVKM in the germline V gene. J lost 7 bases, V lost 6 bases, and 6 bases had no gene match. This CDR3 is 12 amino acids long. CDR3 bases: TGTGCCAGCAGGGGTGACAGGGAAGAGCAGTACTTC. Its protein product is CASRGDREEQYF.

V and J are TRBV29-1 and TRBJ1-2, with 7 bases lining up with TRBD1. This CDR3 region has 14 residues. The germline V gene has CDR1 SQVTM and CDR2 ANQGSEA. J gave up 2 bases and V 6 bases, and 9 bases lay outside the gene matches. The DNA of the CDR3 is TGCAGCGTGGGGGACAGATATAAAAACTATGGCTACACCTTC. It yields the protein CSVGDRYKNYGYTF.

This chain links TRBV10-3 with TRBJ1-6; no clear D. The CDR3 covers 14 residues. CDR1 is ENHRY, CDR2 SYGVKD, per germline. Trimming took 8 bases from V and 4 from J, leaving 12 bases between them. In DNA form, the CDR3 reads TGTGCCATCGGAAGCGGAGTTTATAATTCACCCCTCCACTTT. Translation: CAIGSGVYNSPLHF.

The chain is built from TRBV2 and TRBJ2-5, with 10 bases fitting TRBD1. CDR1 and CDR2 (germline): SNHLY, FYNNEI. Trimming cost V 9 bases and J 2 bases; bases outside gene matches: 9. CDR3 length equals 15 residues. Here the CDR3 DNA reads TGTGCCAGTCGCCTTCGGACAGGGGGACAAGAGACCCAGTACTTC. This encodes CASRLRTGGQETQYF.

The chain recombines TRBV7-8 with TRBJ1-1; 10 nucleotides agree with TRBD1. This CDR3 is built from 14 residues. V lost 7 bases and J lost 5; bases outside the gene matches: 7. Looked up from germline, CDR1 is SGHVS and CDR2 is FQNEAQ. The CDR3 coding sequence is TGTGCCAGCACCGGGACAGGGGCGCCGACTGAAGCTTTCTTT. Translated, it gives CASTGTGAPTEAFF.

The genes are TRBV19 and TRBJ1-6, with D maybe TRBD1 (6 bases). Trimming took 6 bases from V and 8 from J, leaving 11 bases between them. Germline CDR1 and CDR2: LNHDA and SQIVND (reference sequence). CDR3 length: 13 amino acids. The CDR3 nucleotides are TGTGCCAGTAGCCACAGGGCCGATTCACCCCTCCACTTT. Translated: CASSHRADSPLHF.

The V and J genes are TRBV21-1 and TRBJ2-7; the D call TRBD1 from the table was never checked on the DNA. TRBV21-1 is a recognized pseudogene. CDR3 length: 16 amino acids. CDR3 residues: CASSLVLRTDGYEQYF. CDR3 DNA: TGTGCCAGCAGCTTGGTGCTTAGGACAGACGGATACGAGCAGTACTTC.

The gene calls are TRBV5-1 and TRBJ1-6, with D perhaps matching TRBD1 (5 bases). There are 16 residues in the CDR3. The V end was cut by 4 bases, the J end by 8 bases, with 19 bases between. CDR1 SGHRS and CDR2 YFSETQ come from the germline V gene. The CDR3 sequence is CASSPGPREEYSPLHF. The CDR3 bases are TGCGCCAGCAGCCCGGGCCCCAGGGAGGAGTATTCACCCCTCCACTTT.

The chain is built from TRBV6-5 and TRBJ2-5, with D perhaps TRBD2 (6 bases). V shed 7 bases and J shed 0 bases, with 12 bases lying between them. Germline V gene lookup returns CDR1 MNHEY and CDR2 SVGAGI. This CDR3 has 14 residues. DNA of the CDR3: TGTGCCAGCACGACCGGACTACACCAAGAGACCCAGTACTTC. This encodes CASTTGLHQETQYF.

Only a few counts were recorded for this clone. V is TRBV5-1 and J is TRBJ1-6; D is unresolved. CDR3 length: 13 amino acids. The V end was cut by 0 bases, the J end by 7 bases, with 5 bases between. The germline CDR1 and CDR2 sequences are SGHRS and YFSETQ. The CDR3 sequence: CASSLESNSPLHF. The CDR3 nucleotides read TGCGCCAGCAGCTTGGAATCGAATTCACCCCTCCACTTT.

The V gene is TRBV2, the J gene TRBJ1-5; D perhaps matches TRBD1 (5 bases). The V gene lost 4 bases and the J gene lost 11 bases, with 18 bases spanning the gap. The CDR3 is 14 amino acids. Germline CDR1 SNHLY, CDR2 FYNNEI. The CDR3 protein is CASSAGQGVGTQHF. Here the CDR3 DNA reads TGTGCCAGCAGTGCTGGACAAGGGGTGGGGACCCAGCATTTT.

The V gene is TRBV6-5, the J gene TRBJ2-2; D possibly corresponds to TRBD2 (5 bases). Trimming left V 3 bases short and J 4 bases short, with 9 bases between. CDR1 MNHEY and CDR2 SVGAGI come from the germline V gene. The CDR3 loop spans 14 amino acids. The CDR3 coding sequence is TGTGCCAGCAGTTATGCCCGGGGCACCGGGGAGCTGTTTTTT. Translation gives CASSYARGTGELFF.

This sequence joins TRBV28 and TRBJ1-2; D is perhaps TRBD1 (5 bases). Germline CDR1 reads MDHEN; CDR2 reads SYDVKM. This CDR3 region has 15 residues. V was cut by 5 bases and J by 2 bases, with 15 bases left in between. CDR3 bases: TGTGCCAGCAGTCCGCTGTCGACAGAGAACTATGGCTACACCTTC. This encodes CASSPLSTENYGYTF.

The chain has TRBV11-2 and TRBJ2-1; D is undetermined. CDR1 is SGHAT, CDR2 FQNNGV, per germline. The CDR3 extends over 13 amino acids. Deletions cut 6 bases from V and 0 bases from J, with 6 bases between. The CDR3 loop reads CASRSSSYNEQFF. CDR3 nucleotide sequence: TGTGCCAGCAGGTCGTCCTCCTACAATGAGCAGTTCTTC.

V is TRBV11-2 and J is TRBJ2-5; a possible D gene is TRBD2 (6 bases). The CDR3 is made up of 14 amino acids. V was pared by 3 bases and J by 5 bases, with 13 bases between. CDR1 is SGHAT, CDR2 FQNNGV, per germline. The CDR3 loop is CASSFRWGDETQYF. CDR3 coding DNA: TGTGCCAGCAGCTTTCGCTGGGGGGATGAGACCCAGTACTTC.

The gene calls are TRBV6-6 and TRBJ1-2; D is undetermined. Per germline, CDR1 MNHNY and CDR2 SVGAGI (reference sequence). This CDR3 has 12 amino acids. V was trimmed by 4 bases and J by 6 bases, leaving 9 bases between them. CDR3 residues: CASSSNPDGYTF. The DNA of the CDR3 is TGTGCCAGCAGTTCGAACCCGGATGGCTACACCTTC.

J is TRBJ1-5 and V is TRBV19; maybe TRBD1 (6 bases). V was pared by 6 bases and J by 4 bases, with 16 bases between. The CDR3 spans 15 residues. The germline V gene has CDR1 LNHDA and CDR2 SQIVND (reference sequence). The CDR3 DNA reads as TGTGCCAGTAGGAACGTTGGGGGCGCAAATCAGCCCCAGCATTTT. Protein sequence: CASRNVGGANQPQHF.